These T cell receptor beta chains were read from a single sample in a study of glioma-infiltrating T cells after dendritic cell vaccination. The method was immunoSEQ multiplex PCR; TCRdb's version includes in-frame clones alone and lacks a portion of them. Counted here are about 90,000 clones, under 90% occurring once; the ten biggest clones make up around 2.9%. Sequencing used blood, obtained before dendritic cell vaccination. These receptors were obtained from a human donor with glioblastoma. The CDR3 runs from the conserved cysteine through the conserved F or W. D genes are given only for firm matches. Clone size is shown for a subset of rows, as once, few, many or a class of expanded clone.

>.|TRBJ1-5|.|TRBV6-5
CASSSLGTGINQPQHF
TGTGCCAGCAGTTCCCTCGGGACTGGGATAAATCAGCCCCAGCATTTT
>.|TRBJ2-2|.|TRBV6-5
CASTANTGELFF
TGTGCCAGCACCGCGAACACCGGGGAGCTGTTTTTT
>.|TRBJ2-5|.|TRBV27
CASRASPRETQYF
TGTGCCAGCAGGGCTAGCCCCCGGGAGACCCAGTACTTC
>.|TRBJ2-7|.|TRBV5-1
CASSQTVTYEQYF
TGCGCCAGCAGCCAGACAGTCACCTACGAGCAGTACTTC
>.|TRBJ2-1|TRBD2|TRBV19
CASSIARTSGTQFF
TGTGCCAGTAGTATAGCAAGGACTAGCGGAACCCAGTTCTTC
>.|TRBJ2-2|.|TRBV27
CASSPTRGAGELFF
TGTGCCAGCAGTCCGACCCGGGGAGCCGGGGAGCTGTTTTTT
>.|TRBJ1-4|TRBD1|TRBV7-9
CASSPAPAGTGYEKLFF
TGTGCCAGCAGCCCTGCGCCTGCCGGGACAGGGTATGAAAAACTGTTTTTT
>.|TRBJ2-7|TRBD2|TRBV15
CATSRRGTSGSIEQYF
TGTGCCACCAGCAGACGCGGGACTAGCGGGAGTATCGAGCAGTACTTC
>.|TRBJ2-1|TRBD2|TRBV5-1
CASSLVGGVQNEQFF
TGCGCCAGCAGCTTGGTTGGGGGGGTTCAGAATGAGCAGTTCTTC
>.|TRBJ1-1|.|TRBV13
CASSLGLEGVVGEAFF
TGTGCCAGCAGCTTAGGGTTAGAGGGGGTGGTGGGTGAAGCTTTCTTT
>.|TRBJ1-1|.|TRBV9
CASSVRQNTEAFF
TGTGCCAGCAGCGTCAGACAGAACACTGAAGCTTTCTTT
>.|TRBJ1-2|.|TRBV6-5
CASSLSSVRYRENF
TGTGCCAGCAGTCTATCTTCGGTTAGGTATCGGGAGAACTTC
>.|TRBJ1-1|TRBD1|TRBV4-3
CASSQDRGGTEAFF
TGCGCCAGCAGCCAGGACAGGGGAGGCACTGAAGCTTTCTTT
>.|TRBJ2-4|.|TRBV5-6
CASSLVGAKNIQYF
TGTGCCAGCAGCTTGGTCGGGGCCAAAAACATTCAGTACTTC
>.|TRBJ1-1|.|TRBV7-6
CASSSGLPGTEAFF
TGTGCCAGCAGCTCGGGACTCCCCGGGACTGAAGCTTTCTTT
>.|TRBJ2-1|TRBD2|TRBV28
CASSPGIAGSYNEQFF
TGTGCCAGCAGCCCGGGAATAGCGGGGTCCTACAATGAGCAGTTCTTC
>.|TRBJ1-2|TRBD1|TRBV2
CASRLGQGSGYTF
TGTGCCAGCAGGTTAGGACAGGGAAGTGGCTACACCTTC
>.|TRBJ1-5|TRBD1|TRBV27
CASSNNPTGFDYSNQPQHF
TGTGCCAGCAGCAATAACCCGACAGGGTTTGATTATAGCAATCAGCCCCAGCATTTT
>.|TRBJ1-2|TRBD1|TRBV5-6
CASSFWDRGNYGYTF
TGTGCCAGCAGCTTCTGGGACAGGGGGAACTATGGCTACACCTTC
>.|TRBJ2-7|.|TRBV29-1
CSVSQGPEQYF
TGCAGCGTTAGTCAGGGGCCCGAGCAGTACTTC
>.|TRBJ2-1|TRBD2|TRBV14
CASSPRLAENNEQFF
TGTGCCAGCAGCCCCCGACTAGCGGAGAACAATGAGCAGTTCTTC
>.|TRBJ1-5|.|TRBV6-5
CASSSFQGNNQPQHF
TGTGCCAGCAGTTCATTTCAGGGGAACAATCAGCCCCAGCATTTT
>once|TRBJ2-2|.|TRBV29-1
CSVEDQGNTGELFF
TGCAGCGTTGAGGATCAGGGTAACACCGGGGAGCTGTTTTTT
>.|TRBJ2-3|TRBD1|TRBV6-6
CASSYSRTGADTQYF
TGTGCCAGCAGTTACTCCAGGACAGGGGCAGATACGCAGTATTTT
>once|TRBJ2-4|.|TRBV7-2
CASSPPGRRNIQYF
TGTGCCAGCAGCCCGCCCGGGAGAAGAAACATTCAGTACTTC
>.|TRBJ2-1|.|TRBV5-6
CASSWPPGGLDNEQFF
TGTGCCAGCAGCTGGCCCCCGGGGGGCCTCGACAATGAGCAGTTCTTC
>.|TRBJ2-3|TRBD2|TRBV7-9
CASSLAQRGVGDTQYF
TGTGCCAGCAGCCTAGCCCAGCGGGGGGTTGGGGATACGCAGTATTTT
>.|TRBJ1-1|.|TRBV5-1
CASSPQGIGTEAFF
TGCGCCAGCAGCCCTCAGGGGATTGGCACTGAAGCTTTCTTT
>.|TRBJ1-2|.|TRBV29-1
CSVNEVDYGYTF
TGCAGCGTTAACGAGGTGGACTATGGCTACACCTTC
>.|TRBJ2-1|TRBD2|TRBV5-4
CASSLGAGSSYNEQFF
TGTGCCAGCAGCTTGGGAGCGGGGAGCTCCTACAATGAGCAGTTCTTC
>.|TRBJ1-5|TRBD1|TRBV29-1
CSAWTGGQPQHF
TGCAGCGCCTGGACAGGGGGTCAGCCCCAGCATTTT
>.|TRBJ1-6|TRBD1|TRBV19
CASRSGQNNSPLHF
TGCGCCAGTAGATCGGGACAGAACAATTCACCCCTCCACTTT
>once|TRBJ2-7|.|TRBV7-6
CASSPFGAYEQYF
TGTGCCAGCAGCCCGTTCGGAGCCTACGAGCAGTACTTC
>.|TRBJ2-3|.|TRBV4-1
CASSQEELGLSTDTQYF
TGCGCCAGCAGCCAAGAAGAATTGGGGCTCAGCACAGATACGCAGTATTTT
>once|TRBJ2-7|.|TRBV6-6
CASSYSSGGGDEQYF
TGTGCCAGCAGTTACTCGAGCGGCGGGGGCGACGAGCAGTACTTC
>.|TRBJ1-5|.|TRBV4-1
CASSQERQWNQPQHF
TGCGCCAGCAGCCAAGAACGTCAGTGGAATCAGCCCCAGCATTTT
>.|TRBJ2-7|TRBD2|TRBV6-1
CASSELLGLAGTYEQYF
TGTGCCAGCAGTGAACTCCTCGGACTAGCGGGCACCTACGAGCAGTACTTC
>few|TRBJ1-6|TRBD1|TRBV15
CATSSFTGTGYSPLHF
TGTGCCACCAGCAGTTTCACCGGGACAGGGTATTCACCCCTCCACTTT
>.|TRBJ1-5|.|TRBV4-1
CASSQEDSRNQPQHF
TGCGCCAGCAGCCAGGAAGACAGCCGCAATCAGCCCCAGCATTTT
>.|TRBJ1-1|.|TRBV10-2
CASSGGEGVTEAFF
TGCGCCAGCAGTGGCGGGGAAGGGGTTACTGAAGCTTTCTTT
>.|TRBJ2-1|TRBD2|TRBV2
CASSVSSGGVTNNEQFF
TGTGCCAGCAGTGTGTCTAGCGGGGGGGTTACGAACAATGAGCAGTTCTTC
>once|TRBJ1-1|.|TRBV4-1
CASSQDRGSGGTKAFF
TGCGCCAGCAGCCAAGATCGGGGGAGCGGGGGGACCAAAGCTTTCTTT
>.|TRBJ2-5|.|TRBV27
CASSLRRGGPSETQYF
TGTGCCAGCAGTTTAAGGCGGGGCGGACCTAGTGAGACCCAGTACTTC
>.|TRBJ2-2|.|TRBV15
CATSRDFVVPGELFF
TGTGCCACCAGCAGAGATTTCGTAGTACCCGGGGAGCTGTTTTTT
>once|TRBJ2-5|.|TRBV6-1
CASSRRWTDQETQYF
TGTGCCAGCAGTAGACGATGGACAGACCAAGAGACCCAGTACTTC
>.|TRBJ2-5|TRBD1|TRBV5-1
CASSSTGGLEETQYF
TGCGCCAGCAGCTCGACAGGGGGCCTAGAAGAGACCCAGTACTTC
>.|TRBJ2-1|TRBD1|TRBV30
CAWSGTVRDEQFF
TGTGCCTGGAGCGGGACAGTAAGGGATGAGCAGTTCTTC
>.|TRBJ1-2|.|TRBV7-9
CASSQAGDGYTF
TGTGCCAGCAGCCAGGCAGGGGATGGCTACACCTTC
>.|TRBJ2-1|.|TRBV5-1
CASSLAGTGNGEQFF
TGCGCCAGCAGCTTGGCCGGGACTGGAAACGGTGAGCAGTTCTTC
>once|TRBJ2-7|TRBD2|TRBV7-3
CASSLASGSYEQYF
TGTGCCAGCAGCTTAGCTAGCGGGAGTTACGAGCAGTACTTC
>.|TRBJ2-7|TRBD2|TRBV6-5
CASSYSVTSAYEQYF
TGTGCCAGCAGTTACTCCGTGACTAGCGCCTACGAGCAGTACTTC
>.|TRBJ1-1|.|TRBV5-1
CASSLEGWTEAFF
TGCGCCAGCAGCTTGGAGGGGTGGACTGAAGCTTTCTTT
>.|TRBJ1-1|.|TRBV18
CASSPQRLDAGTEAFF
TGTGCCAGCTCACCACAGAGGCTGGACGCGGGAACTGAAGCTTTCTTT
>once|TRBJ1-1|.|TRBV5-1
CASSLARQGRTEAFF
TGCGCCAGCAGCTTGGCCCGCCAGGGTCGGACTGAAGCTTTCTTT